This entry lists 31 T cell receptor beta chains sequenced from one sample in a study of blood T cell repertoires in COVID-19. Measured with immunoSEQ multiplex PCR; TCRdb has only the in-frame clones, and not every one. Of 50,000 to 65,000 clones listed, roughly 90% were seen once; the top ten hold approximately 4%. Sequences were obtained from peripheral blood. The receptors shown here come from a human donor in a cohort sampled during active COVID-19.

This clone showed up just a few times. The chain couples TRBV30 to TRBJ1-2; D is undetermined. V was shortened by 5 bases and J by 6 bases, with 7 bases between the two germline ends. The CDR3 has 10 residues. Germline V gene data show CDR1 as GTSNPN and CDR2 as SVGIG (reference sequence). CDR3 protein: CAWRRDGYTF. CDR3 bases: TGTGCCTGGCGAAGAGATGGCTACACCTTC.

This chain links TRBV15 with TRBJ1-2; no clear D. The CDR3 has 14 residues. V lost 3 bases and J lost 8, with 16 bases in between. The germline V gene has CDR1 LNHNV and CDR2 YYDKDF (reference sequence). DNA of the CDR3: TGTGCCACCAGCAGGGATACTGTAGCCCGCGGCTACACCTTC. Translated, it gives CATSRDTVARGYTF.

The chain recombines TRBV19 with TRBJ1-2; possibly TRBD1 for D (6 bases). The CDR3 consists of 13 residues. Germline CDR1 and CDR2: LNHDA and SQIVND (reference sequence). V was cut by 6 bases and J by 8 bases, with 16 bases left in between. CDR3 coding DNA: TGTGCCAGTAGCCTCGGACAGACCTACGGCTACACCTTC. It specifies CASSLGQTYGYTF.

This clone was seen a handful of times. This chain joins TRBV5-6 and TRBJ2-7, with 11 nucleotides matching TRBD1. CDR1 is SGHDT, CDR2 YYEEEE, per germline. Trimming removed 2 bases from V and 0 bases from J; junction bases left unmatched: 1. The CDR3 is 15 amino acids. CDR3 in DNA: TGTGCCAGCAGCTTAGGGACAGGGGGCTCCTACGAGCAGTACTTC. This gives the protein CASSLGTGGSYEQYF.

This chain links TRBV19 with TRBJ1-1; no clear D gene. In germline, CDR1 is LNHDA, CDR2 SQIVND (reference sequence). V gave up 0 bases and J gave up 4 bases, with 15 bases separating them. This CDR3 comprises 16 residues. The CDR3 DNA sequence: TGTGCCAGTAGTATAGATCACGGGTGGCAGCTCACTGAAGCTTTCTTT. This translates into CASSIDHGWQLTEAFF.

This chain connects TRBV10-3 to TRBJ2-5, with D perhaps matching TRBD2 (6 bases). This CDR3 is 14 amino acids long. Trimming cost V 9 bases and J 1 base, with 15 bases left between them. Germline CDR1 reads ENHRY; CDR2 reads SYGVKD. The CDR3 nucleotides read TGTGCCATGATACTGACTAGGTTCCAAGAGACCCAGTACTTC. It is translated as CAMILTRFQETQYF.

The V and J genes are TRBV7-9 and TRBJ2-3; TRBD2 aligns across 8 bases. This CDR3 is 16 amino acids long. Germline assignment: CDR1 SEHNR and CDR2 FQNEAQ (reference sequence). V dropped 3 bases and J dropped 2; count of bases not matched to a gene: 7. The CDR3 bases are TGTGCCAGCAGCTTCACTTTAGCGGGGCACACAGATACGCAGTATTTT. Amino acid sequence: CASSFTLAGHTDTQYF.

CDR3 residues: CASSPTLSPRGDGYTF. For the CDR3, the DNA is TGTGCCAGCAGTCCAACCCTCTCGCCCAGGGGAGATGGCTACACCTTC. V is TRBV28 and J is TRBJ1-2, with a tentative D call TRBD1 (6 bases). Trimming cost V 5 bases and J 6 bases, with 22 bases left between them. Germline assignment: CDR1 MDHEN and CDR2 SYDVKM. The CDR3 has 16 amino acids.

The chain recombines TRBV5-4 with TRBJ2-1; 9 bases fit TRBD2. CDR3 size: 15 residues. Germline V lookup: CDR1 SGHNT, CDR2 YYREEE (reference sequence). Germline trimming cut 6 bases from V and 4 bases from J; bases unmatched to any gene: 8. The CDR3 protein is CASTPPSGAYNEQFF. Here the CDR3 DNA reads TGTGCCAGCACCCCCCCTAGCGGGGCTTACAATGAGCAGTTCTTC. Using reference TRBV5-4 and TRBJ2-1 for the parts outside the CDR3, the full variable domain is ETGVTQSPTHLIKTRGQQVTLRCSSQSGHNTVSWYQQALGQGPQFIFQYYREEENGRGNFPPRFSGLQFPNYSSELNVNALELDDSALYLCASTPPSGAYNEQFFGPGTRLTVL.

V and J are TRBV4-2 and TRBJ2-3; no firm D call. The CDR3 extends over 11 amino acids. Germline assignment: CDR1 LGHNA and CDR2 YNFKEQ. V lost 2 bases and J 6 bases, leaving 3 bases between the germline ends. The CDR3 here is CASSQTDTQYF. The CDR3 DNA follows: TGTGCCAGCAGCCAAACTGATACGCAGTATTTT.

CDR3 residues: CASSLGTGGYEQYF. Here the CDR3 DNA reads TGTGCCAGCAGCTTGGGGACAGGGGGCTACGAGCAGTACTTC. The chain has TRBV5-4 and TRBJ2-7; the match to TRBD1 covers 10 bases. Trimming removed 0 bases from V and 3 bases from J; junction bases left unmatched: 0. This CDR3 is built from 14 residues. In germline, CDR1 is SGHNT, CDR2 YYREEE (reference sequence).

V and J are TRBV27 and TRBJ2-7, with 9 bases identical to TRBD2. CDR1 is MNHEY, CDR2 SMNVEV, per germline (reference sequence). With 8 bases clipped from V and 9 bases from J, the junction kept 14 bases outside the gene matches. The CDR3 is made up of 14 amino acids. The CDR3 loop reads CASGSSGGHLGQYF. In DNA form, the CDR3 reads TGTGCCAGCGGATCAAGCGGGGGGCACTTGGGGCAGTACTTC.

J is TRBJ1-1 and V is TRBV19; TRBD1 is a possible D gene (5 bases). CDR3 length: 13 amino acids. V lost 9 bases and J lost 4, with 15 bases in between. CDR1 LNHDA and CDR2 SQIVND come from the germline V gene (reference sequence). CDR3 DNA sequence: TGTGCCAGCACCACGGGGGGGAGCACTGAAGCTTTCTTT. This translates into CASTTGGSTEAFF.

This rearrangement joins TRBV13 to TRBJ1-1, with 7 bases aligning to TRBD1. Germline trimming cut 5 bases from V and 5 bases from J; bases unmatched to any gene: 5. The CDR3 extends over 13 amino acids. Per germline, CDR1 PRHDT and CDR2 FYEKMQ (reference sequence). CDR3 in DNA: TGTGCCAGCAGCAACGTCAGGGGGACTGAAGCTTTCTTT. Translated: CASSNVRGTEAFF.

This clone has a handful of counts. V usage is TRBV3-1 (or the pseudogene TRBV3-2) and J usage is TRBJ1-1; D gene uncertain. Trimming stripped 8 bases from V and 2 bases from J, with 12 bases between. The CDR3 loop spans 13 amino acids. Looked up from germline, CDR1 is LGHDT and CDR2 is YNNKEL (reference sequence). CDR3 amino acids: CASGPTINTEAFF. In DNA, the CDR3 is TGTGCCAGCGGTCCTACGATCAACACTGAAGCTTTCTTT.

The chain carries TRBV6-6 and TRBJ2-5, with TRBD2 matching over 15 bases. Losses at the gene ends were 5 bases for V and 5 bases for J; bases not matched to a gene: 18. Germline V gene sequence: CDR1 MNHNY, CDR2 SVGAGI (reference sequence). The length of the CDR3 is 20 residues. In DNA, the CDR3 is TGTGCCAGCAGTCTACCGCCTGGACTAGCGGGAGGGCGAAGCAGGGAGACCCAGTACTTC. It is translated as CASSLPPGLAGGRSRETQYF.

The gene calls are TRBV4-3 and TRBJ1-1; tentatively, D is TRBD1 (6 bases). Trimming cost V 3 bases and J 4 bases, with 18 bases left between them. The germline CDR1 and CDR2 sequences are LGHNA and YSLEER. This CDR3 is 16 amino acids long. Written as DNA, the CDR3 is TGCGCCAGCAGCCAGGGATTCCTCCTAGGGGGCACTGAAGCTTTCTTT. Its translation is CASSQGFLLGGTEAFF.

The rearrangement uses TRBV11-2 and TRBJ2-3; D call uncertain. The CDR3 is 13 amino acids. Germline V gene lookup returns CDR1 SGHAT and CDR2 FQNNGV. V was pared by 5 bases and J by 2 bases, with 8 bases between. CDR3 region: CASSPFYTDTQYF. DNA for the CDR3: TGTGCCAGCAGCCCGTTCTACACAGATACGCAGTATTTT.

V usage is TRBV27 and J usage is TRBJ1-5; the D is unclear. V dropped 0 bases and J dropped 1 base, with 4 bases sitting between them. The CDR3 loop spans 14 amino acids. The V gene's germline CDR1 is MNHEY and CDR2 SMNVEV (reference sequence). The CDR3 nucleotides are TGTGCCAGCAGTTTATCTCCGAGCAATCAGCCCCAGCATTTT. It is translated as CASSLSPSNQPQHF.

This chain uses TRBV11-2 with TRBJ2-7; TRBD1 agrees at 7 bases. The junction had 3 bases not matched to a gene; V was cut back by 1 base and J by 3 bases. CDR3 length: 14 amino acids. CDR1 is SGHAT, CDR2 FQNNGV, per germline. CDR3 protein: CASSLVQGVYEQYF. As DNA, the CDR3 is TGTGCCAGCAGCTTAGTCCAGGGGGTCTACGAGCAGTACTTC.

The J gene is TRBJ2-3, the V gene TRBV2, with 16 bases matching TRBD2. The trim removed 6 bases at V and 4 bases at J, leaving 4 bases unmatched. Germline CDR1 SNHLY, CDR2 FYNNEI. The CDR3 spans 16 residues. The CDR3 spells CASRIGTSGGADTQYF. Here the CDR3 DNA reads TGTGCCAGCAGAATCGGGACTAGCGGGGGGGCAGATACGCAGTATTTT.

CDR3 DNA: TGTGCCAGCAGCCCCCTGATCCAGGGGTTGGGGGAGACCCAGTACTTC. Its translation is CASSPLIQGLGETQYF. The V call is TRBV7-8, the J call TRBJ2-5, with D possibly being TRBD1 (6 bases). V was trimmed by 5 bases and J by 5 bases, leaving 21 bases between them. The CDR3 is 16 residues long. Germline V gives CDR1 SGHVS, CDR2 FQNEAQ.

This chain links TRBV7-6 with TRBJ1-4; possibly TRBD1 for D (6 bases). CDR3 length: 13 amino acids. Germline CDR1 reads SGHVS; CDR2 reads FNYEAQ. V lost 4 bases, J lost 8 bases, and 11 bases lay in between. The CDR3 reads CASSSGVGEKLFF. DNA of the CDR3: TGTGCCAGCAGCTCAGGGGTAGGGGAAAAACTGTTTTTT.

The rearrangement joins TRBV10-3 to TRBJ1-6; D not resolved. V was pared by 8 bases and J by 7 bases, with 9 bases between. The CDR3 loop spans 12 amino acids. Germline-derived CDR1 and CDR2 are ENHRY and SYGVKD. CDR3 protein: CAIRPENSPLHF. The DNA of the CDR3 is TGTGCCATCCGTCCCGAGAATTCACCCCTCCACTTT.

The rearrangement joins TRBV10-3 to TRBJ2-1, with TRBD2 matching over 13 bases. The CDR3 runs 16 residues. Germline V lookup: CDR1 ENHRY, CDR2 SYGVKD. The V and J ends lost 10 bases and 7 bases, in that order; junction bases with no gene match: 13. The CDR3 sequence: CATGTGLAGSGNEQFF. The CDR3 region has the DNA TGTGCCACCGGGACGGGACTAGCGGGATCTGGGAATGAGCAGTTCTTC.

The chain carries TRBV19 and TRBJ1-1; 8 bases are shared with TRBD1. The CDR3 is 13 residues long. V shed 10 bases and J 1 base; nucleotides not matched to a gene: 5. Germline V CDR1 and CDR2: LNHDA, SQIVND (reference sequence). The CDR3 loop reads CATHRGGNTEAFF. CDR3 DNA sequence: TGTGCCACACACAGGGGGGGGAACACTGAAGCTTTCTTT.

This sequence joins TRBV9 and TRBJ2-7; 7 nucleotides agree with TRBD1. The CDR3 extends over 16 amino acids. Germline V gene sequence: CDR1 SGDLS, CDR2 YYNGEE. V shed 0 bases and J 5 bases; nucleotides not matched to a gene: 11. CDR3 in amino acids: CASSVEGAPGEHEQYF. The CDR3 region has the DNA TGTGCCAGCAGCGTAGAGGGGGCCCCAGGGGAACACGAGCAGTACTTC. Variable domain in full (rest from reference TRBV9 and TRBJ2-7): DSGVTQTPKHLITATGQRVTLRCSPRSGDLSVYWYQQSLDQGLQFLIQYYNGEERAKGNILERFSAQQFPDLHSELNLSSLELGDSALYFCASSVEGAPGEHEQYFGPGTRLTVT.

The rearrangement joins TRBV7-8 to TRBJ2-1; TRBD2 agrees at 8 bases. With 3 bases clipped from V and 7 bases from J, the junction kept 8 bases outside the gene matches. Looked up from germline, CDR1 is SGHVS and CDR2 is FQNEAQ. The CDR3 spans 15 residues. The CDR3 spells CASSFYGGALNEQFF. In DNA, the CDR3 is TGTGCCAGCAGCTTCTACGGGGGGGCCTTGAATGAGCAGTTCTTC.

The chain has TRBV5-4 and TRBJ1-1, with 9 bases aligning to TRBD1. The germline gives CDR1 SGHNT, CDR2 YYREEE (reference sequence). Trimming cost V 4 bases and J 0 bases; bases outside gene matches: 10. The CDR3 runs to 17 residues. The CDR3 is CASSPRGQGPLNTEAFF. CDR3 nucleotide sequence: TGTGCCAGCAGCCCCCGCGGACAGGGGCCATTGAACACTGAAGCTTTCTTT.

The genes are TRBV5-4 and TRBJ2-5, with a weak D call TRBD2 (7 bases). In germline, CDR1 is SGHNT, CDR2 YYREEE (reference sequence). Trimming took 4 bases from V and 2 from J, leaving 15 bases between them. The CDR3 runs 15 residues. CDR3 protein: CASSPGGAVQETQYF. Here the CDR3 DNA reads TGTGCCAGCAGCCCGGGGGGCGCTGTACAAGAGACCCAGTACTTC.

This clone was counted a few times. For the CDR3, the DNA is TGTGCCAGCAGCCAAGCTCTAGGTCTAGCGGTGTACGAGCAGTACTTC. It is translated as CASSQALGLAVYEQYF. This chain uses TRBV4-2 with TRBJ2-7; 7 nucleotides align to TRBD2. Germline CDR1 reads LGHNA; CDR2 reads YNFKEQ. Losses at the gene ends were 1 base for V and 4 bases for J; bases not matched to a gene: 10. The CDR3 sequence is 16 residues long.